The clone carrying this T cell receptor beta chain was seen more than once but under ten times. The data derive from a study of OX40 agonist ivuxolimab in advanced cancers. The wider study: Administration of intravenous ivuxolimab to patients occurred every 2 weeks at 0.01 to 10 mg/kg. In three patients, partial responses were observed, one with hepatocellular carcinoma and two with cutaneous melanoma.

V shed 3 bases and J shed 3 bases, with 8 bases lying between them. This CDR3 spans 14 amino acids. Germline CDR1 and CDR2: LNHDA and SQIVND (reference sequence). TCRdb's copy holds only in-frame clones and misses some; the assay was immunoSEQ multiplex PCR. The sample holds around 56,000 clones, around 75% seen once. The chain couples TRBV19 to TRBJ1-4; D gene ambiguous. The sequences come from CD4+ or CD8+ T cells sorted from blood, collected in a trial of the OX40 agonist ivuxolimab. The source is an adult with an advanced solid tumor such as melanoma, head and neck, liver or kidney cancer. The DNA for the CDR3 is TGTGCCAGTAGTATCGGCTCTGCTAATGAAAAACTGTTTTTT. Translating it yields CASSIGSANEKLFF.